Presented here are 30 T cell receptor beta chains from one specimen sequenced in a study of neurological immune-mediated disorders. Via MiXCR, TCRdb re-called the 5' RACE reads, giving one row per CDR3 protein. The sample lists some 16,000 distinct CDR3 sequences; 20% to 25% were seen once. The sequenced material came from PBMCs. The receptors stem from a man aged 50-59 years in good health.

The gene calls are TRBV20-1 and TRBJ2-1, with TRBD2 matching 7 bases. The CDR3 contains 16 residues. CDR1 and CDR2 (germline): DFQATT, SNEGSKA (reference sequence). V shed 6 bases, J shed 3 bases, and the junction held 14 bases outside the gene matches. In nucleotides, the CDR3 is TGCAGTGCCCAGATCATGGCGGCTAGCGGCTACAATGAGCAGTTCTTC. Protein product: CSAQIMAASGYNEQFF.

The rearrangement uses TRBV29-1 and TRBJ1-3, with TRBD1 matching 9 bases. CDR1 and CDR2 (germline): SQVTM, ANQGSEA. This CDR3 is 15 amino acids long. V lost 6 bases, J lost 3 bases, and 9 bases stayed unmatched. CDR3 in amino acids: CSVGPGQGGGNTIYF. The CDR3 bases are TGCAGCGTCGGTCCGGGACAGGGTGGTGGAAACACCATATATTTT.

The chain couples TRBV12-3 or TRBV12-4 to TRBJ2-1, with D possibly TRBD2 on 5 matching bases. Trimming took off 6 bases at V and 8 bases at J, with 8 bases between the two ends. CDR3 length: 11 residues. DNA for the CDR3: TGTGCCAGCAGCGGGAATGATGAGCAGTTCTTC. Amino acids: CASSGNDEQFF.

This clonotype was seen just once. The chain is built from TRBV7-2 and TRBJ2-7; TRBD2 might be the D (6 bases). The CDR3 extends over 14 amino acids. The V gene's germline CDR1 is SGHTA and CDR2 FQGNSA. Trimming pared 5 bases from V and 7 bases from J, leaving 18 bases between. The CDR3 reads CASSTIRYLAEQYF. CDR3 bases: TGTGCCAGCAGCACCATCCGGTACCTAGCGGAGCAGTACTTC.

V gene TRBV10-3 combines with J gene TRBJ2-7; TRBD1 or TRBD2 may be the D gene (5 bases each). CDR1 ENHRY and CDR2 SYGVKD come from the germline V gene. The V gene lost 4 bases and the J gene lost 0 bases, with 10 bases spanning the gap. The CDR3 consists of 14 residues. The CDR3 region is CAISVGTSSYEQYF. In DNA form, the CDR3 reads TGTGCCATCAGTGTCGGGACGAGCTCCTACGAGCAGTACTTC.

At least ten counts were recorded for this clonotype. This chain links TRBV5-6 with TRBJ2-7; TRBD1 matches 7 bases. The CDR3 contains 13 residues. Per the germline V gene, CDR1 is SGHDT and CDR2 is YYEEEE. The ends lost 1 base at V and 7 bases at J; junction bases unmatched: 5. CDR3: CASSLNRGLEQYF. CDR3 DNA sequence: TGTGCCAGCAGCTTGAACAGGGGCCTTGAGCAGTACTTC.

In its sample, this clonotype was seen many times. Here the CDR3 DNA reads TGTGCCAGCAGCCGGACTAGCGGGAGCCCCGGGGAGCTGTTTTTT. It codes for CASSRTSGSPGELFF. The rearrangement links TRBV7-2 to TRBJ2-2; 13 nucleotides line up with TRBD2. The CDR3 extends over 15 amino acids. The trim removed 5 bases at V and 6 bases at J, leaving 3 bases unmatched. Germline V CDR1 and CDR2: SGHTA, FQGNSA.

Relative to its sample, this clonotype is medium-sized. This sequence joins TRBV20-1 and TRBJ1-5; no reliable D call. CDR1 is DFQATT, CDR2 SNEGSKA, per germline (reference sequence). CDR3 length equals 13 residues. V was pared by 6 bases and J by 4 bases, with 13 bases between. This chain's CDR3 is CSAPRELNQPQHF. The DNA of the CDR3 is TGCAGTGCCCCCCGGGAGTTGAATCAGCCCCAGCATTTT.

V usage is TRBV19 and J usage is TRBJ1-5; 9 nucleotides align to TRBD1. Per the germline V gene, CDR1 is LNHDA and CDR2 is SQIVND (reference sequence). The trim removed 7 bases at V and 10 bases at J, leaving 11 bases unmatched. The CDR3 covers 14 residues. Here the CDR3 DNA reads TGTGCCAGTAATGGAGGACAGGGGACTCACCCCCAGCATTTT. This translates into CASNGGQGTHPQHF.

This clonotype has a count of ten or more. The rearrangement joins TRBV25-1 to TRBJ2-1, with TRBD2 as a possible D gene (6 bases). The CDR3 is 17 amino acids. The germline V and J ends were trimmed by 1 base and 9 bases, with 22 bases remaining between them. Germline CDR1 reads MGHDK; CDR2 reads SYGVNS. CDR3 loop: CASSEFFNRDGLPEQFF. CDR3 in DNA: TGTGCCAGCAGTGAATTTTTCAATCGGGACGGACTACCTGAGCAGTTCTTC. The entire variable domain, with the rest obtained from reference TRBV25-1 and TRBJ2-1, is as follows: EADIYQTPRYLVIGTGKKITLECSQTMGHDKMYWYQQDPGMELHLIHYSYGVNSTEKGDLSSESTVSRIRTEHFPLTLESARPSHTSQYLCASSEFFNRDGLPEQFFGPGTRLTVL.

This clonotype was seen at least ten times. The CDR3 coding sequence is TGCGCCAGCACGCCGGGAGGGTCCTACAATGAGCAGTTCTTC. It encodes CASTPGGSYNEQFF. This chain links TRBV5-1 with TRBJ2-1; the match to TRBD2 covers 8 bases. The germline gives CDR1 SGHRS, CDR2 YFSETQ. The CDR3 loop spans 14 amino acids. The ends lost 6 bases at V and 1 base at J; junction bases unmatched: 3.

In this sample, this clonotype turned up many times. The chain links TRBV20-1 to TRBJ2-1; D perhaps matches TRBD2 (6 bases). The CDR3 loop spans 16 amino acids. Deletions cut 0 bases from V and 8 bases from J, with 20 bases between. The germline gives CDR1 DFQATT, CDR2 SNEGSKA (reference sequence). The CDR3 nucleotides read TGCAGTGCTAGAGATCTTTTACGCGGGAACGTCTATGAGCAGTTCTTC. It yields the protein CSARDLLRGNVYEQFF.

The table lists this clonotype with many counts. The rearrangement joins TRBV7-6 to TRBJ2-7, with D perhaps being TRBD1 or TRBD2 (5 bases each). Germline V gene lookup returns CDR1 SGHVS and CDR2 FNYEAQ. The CDR3 has 16 residues. Trimming stripped 0 bases from V and 2 bases from J, with 14 bases between. CDR3 sequence reads: CASSLAMGQGAYEQYF. The CDR3 DNA reads as TGTGCCAGCAGCTTAGCAATGGGCCAGGGAGCCTACGAGCAGTACTTC.

At least ten counts were recorded for this clonotype. The chain has TRBV4-1 and TRBJ2-3; the match to TRBD1 covers 8 bases. V shed 6 bases and J 2 bases; nucleotides not matched to a gene: 13. Germline loops: CDR1 MGHRA, CDR2 YSYEKL. There are 17 residues in the CDR3. In nucleotides, the CDR3 is TGCGCCAGCAGAAACCCGTGGCAGGGGGCACTCACAGATACGCAGTATTTT. Translated, it gives CASRNPWQGALTDTQYF.

This sequence joins TRBV28 and TRBJ1-5, with no clear D. CDR1 and CDR2 from the germline V gene are MDHEN and SYDVKM. The CDR3 extends over 10 amino acids. V was trimmed by 5 bases and J by 13 bases, leaving 9 bases between them. CDR3 sequence reads: CASSLNPQHF. In nucleotides, the CDR3 is TGTGCCAGCAGTCTGAACCCTCAGCATTTT. Filled out from reference TRBV28 and TRBJ1-5, the complete variable domain reads DVKVTQSSRYLVKRTGEKVFLECVQDMDHENMFWYRQDPGLGLRLIYFSYDVKMKEKGDIPEGYSVSREKKERFSLILESASTNQTSMYLCASSLNPQHFGDGTRLSIL.

The sample holds many counts of this clonotype. The chain carries TRBV20-1 and TRBJ2-1, with 8 bases matching TRBD2. There are 14 residues in the CDR3. The V gene end was trimmed by 5 bases and the J gene end by 2 bases; junction bases not matched to a gene: 5. Per germline, CDR1 DFQATT and CDR2 SNEGSKA (reference sequence). CDR3 amino acids: CSAYSGMAYNEQFF. CDR3 sequence (DNA): TGCAGTGCTTATAGCGGGATGGCCTACAATGAGCAGTTCTTC.

This clonotype was seen repeatedly, ten times or more. The chain carries TRBV5-1 and TRBJ2-3, with D perhaps assigned TRBD1 or TRBD2 (5 bases each). The length of the CDR3 is 14 residues. The germline V and J ends were trimmed by 2 bases and 2 bases, with 9 bases remaining between them. Germline loops: CDR1 SGHRS, CDR2 YFSETQ. The CDR3 nucleotides are TGCGCCAGCAGCTTCCGGGACCCCACAGATACGCAGTATTTT. This encodes CASSFRDPTDTQYF.

The genes are TRBV5-1 and TRBJ2-7; the D gene is possibly TRBD1 (6 bases). The V end was cut by 5 bases, the J end by 2 bases, with 14 bases between. The germline V gene encodes CDR1 SGHRS and CDR2 YFSETQ. The CDR3 consists of 14 residues. In DNA form, the CDR3 reads TGCGCCAGCAGTCCAGGGGTTGTGACCTACGAGCAGTACTTC. Amino acids: CASSPGVVTYEQYF.

This clonotype appeared a few times. The rearrangement joins TRBV6-5 to TRBJ2-5; D is uncertain. V lost 6 bases to trimming and J lost 5 bases, with 13 bases between them. The germline CDR1 and CDR2 sequences are MNHEY and SVGAGI. This CDR3 has 13 residues. The CDR3 region has the DNA TGTGCCAGCAGGCCCGTTAACACGGAGACCCAGTACTTC. It is translated as CASRPVNTETQYF.

This clonotype was seen ten or more times. The CDR3 is CASSPPISGTDTQYF. The DNA for the CDR3 is TGTGCCAGCAGCCCCCCTATTAGCGGCACAGATACGCAGTATTTT. The chain recombines TRBV9 with TRBJ2-3, with D possibly being TRBD2 (5 bases). Germline V CDR1 and CDR2: SGDLS, YYNGEE. V lost 4 bases and J lost 1, with 13 bases in between. The CDR3 contains 15 residues.

The chain joins TRBV18 to TRBJ2-7; TRBD2 agrees at 8 bases. The length of the CDR3 is 16 residues. J gave up 2 bases and V 5 bases, and 11 bases lay outside the gene matches. The germline gives CDR1 KGHSH, CDR2 LQKENI. In nucleotides, the CDR3 is TGTGCCAGCTCAGCCCTTAGCGGGATTCGGGCCTACGAGCAGTACTTC. It encodes CASSALSGIRAYEQYF.

This clonotype came up many times. The CDR3 sequence is CASSLGTMLEDTQYF. The CDR3 bases are TGTGCCAGCAGCTTAGGGACTATGTTGGAAGATACGCAGTATTTT. The chain uses TRBV7-9 and TRBJ2-3, with D tentatively TRBD2 (6 bases). Trimming shortened V by 1 base and J by 5 bases, and 13 bases separated the two germline ends. The CDR3 spans 15 residues. Germline-derived CDR1 and CDR2 are SEHNR and FQNEAQ (reference sequence).

In this sample, this clonotype turned up many times. It may be a read error: a sequence one base away is much more abundant. The chain employs TRBV6-6 and TRBJ2-7; maybe TRBD1 (7 bases). The CDR3 extends over 13 amino acids. Germline loops: CDR1 MNHNY, CDR2 SVGAGI (reference sequence). The V gene lost 6 bases and the J gene lost 5 bases, with 14 bases spanning the gap. This CDR3 is CASSPGGWNEQYF. CDR3 nucleotides: TGTGCCAGCAGCCCAGGGGGGTGGAACGAGCAGTACTTC.

In this sample, this clonotype turned up many times. The chain has TRBV4-3 and TRBJ2-5; D is perhaps TRBD2 (5 bases). The germline V and J ends were trimmed by 3 bases and 5 bases, with 16 bases remaining between them. Per germline, CDR1 LGHNA and CDR2 YSLEER. The CDR3 is 15 amino acids. CDR3 amino acids: CASSQLATPGETQYF. The CDR3 DNA follows: TGCGCCAGCAGCCAGCTCGCGACTCCGGGGGAGACCCAGTACTTC.

This clonotype showed up just a few times. This chain links TRBV7-8 with TRBJ2-7, with D possibly TRBD1 on 6 matching bases. The CDR3 sequence is 15 residues long. V dropped 5 bases and J dropped 0 bases, with 14 bases sitting between them. Per germline, CDR1 SGHVS and CDR2 FQNEAQ. The CDR3 DNA sequence: TGTGCCAGCAGCAGATGGACAGCAGGCTCCTACGAGCAGTACTTC. Protein product: CASSRWTAGSYEQYF.

There are many counts of this clonotype. The rearrangement joins TRBV10-3 to TRBJ2-1, with 12 bases aligning to TRBD1. J gave up 7 bases and V 6 bases, and 4 bases lay outside the gene matches. The CDR3 is 14 residues long. The V gene's germline CDR1 is ENHRY and CDR2 SYGVKD. For the CDR3, the DNA is TGTGCCATCAGGGGACAGGGGGCATTAAATGAGCAGTTCTTC. Translated, it gives CAIRGQGALNEQFF.

This clonotype was detected many times. V gene TRBV27 combines with J gene TRBJ2-7; 10 bases are shared with TRBD2. The germline V gene has CDR1 MNHEY and CDR2 SMNVEV (reference sequence). The J segment lost 5 bases and the V segment lost 7 bases, leaving 8 bases of the junction unmatched. The CDR3 is 14 residues long. In DNA, the CDR3 is TGTGCCAGCACCTTGACTAGCGGGTTTCACGAGCAGTACTTC. Its translation is CASTLTSGFHEQYF.

The V call is TRBV28, the J call TRBJ2-7; weak D call: TRBD2 (5 bases). CDR3 length: 13 residues. Trimming pared 2 bases from V and 3 bases from J, leaving 8 bases between. Germline loops: CDR1 MDHEN, CDR2 SYDVKM. CDR3 sequence: CASSLNGGYEQYF. The CDR3 DNA follows: TGTGCCAGCAGTTTAAACGGAGGCTACGAGCAGTACTTC.

This clonotype is labeled medium-sized. The V and J genes are TRBV5-1 and TRBJ2-5; 7 bases match TRBD1. V shed 4 bases, J shed 4 bases, and the junction held 13 bases outside the gene matches. Germline-derived CDR1 and CDR2 are SGHRS and YFSETQ. The CDR3 has 16 residues. This CDR3 is CASSVLNRGTGETQYF. The CDR3, as DNA: TGCGCCAGCAGCGTACTAAACAGGGGAACGGGAGAGACCCAGTACTTC.

This clonotype has a count of ten or more. The chain employs TRBV7-2 and TRBJ2-7; 8 bases fit TRBD2. In germline, CDR1 is SGHTA, CDR2 FQGNSA. The CDR3 runs to 17 residues. The trim removed 5 bases at V and 0 bases at J, leaving 12 bases unmatched. DNA of the CDR3: TGTGCCAGCAGCATCCTTACTAGCGGACCTTACTCCTACGAGCAGTACTTC. Amino acids: CASSILTSGPYSYEQYF.